Listed here is a single T cell receptor (beta chain). The data belong to a study of monozygotic twins with inflammatory bowel disease. Germline lookup yields CDR1 LGHNA and CDR2 YSLEER. The CDR3 has 16 residues. Following a re-call of the 5' RACE reads, TCRdb has one entry per CDR3 protein and lacks DNA. The data include about 160,000 distinct CDR3 sequences; the top ten clones carry over 2.5%. This receptor was taken from a human donor with ulcerative colitis or Crohn's disease, or a healthy co-twin of an affected twin (not recorded which). The chain employs TRBV4-3 and TRBJ2-5; TCRdb's D call of TRBD1 is untestable without DNA. The sequenced sample was blood. CDR3 sequence reads: CASSQVPGGAQETQYF.